This passage covers 14 T cell receptor beta chains from one sample sequenced in a study of CD8+CD57+ T cells in acquired aplastic anemia. The use of genomic DNA as template underpinned the TCR beta VDJ and CDR3 profiling. TCRdb reprocessed the reads via MiXCR and lists one record per CDR3 protein. The sample contains 150,000 to 200,000 distinct CDR3 sequences, approximately 52% of which appear only once. Previously, flow cytometry had revealed CD8+CD57+ cell expansion in the patients chosen for sequencing. The specimen sequenced was sorted CD4+, CD8+, or CD8+CD57+ T cells (not recorded which) from PBMCs. Receptors were obtained from a human donor with aplastic anemia.

J is TRBJ2-5 and V is TRBV6-1, with D possibly TRBD2 on 5 matching bases. The end of the DNA aligns better with TRBJ2-1, so the J call may be wrong. CDR3 length: 13 amino acids. Germline values: CDR1 MNHNS, CDR2 SASEGT. CDR3: CAIRTDSNNEQFF. In DNA, the CDR3 is TGTGCCATCAGAACGGACTCTAACAATGAGCAGTTCTTC.

This clonotype came up many times. V usage is TRBV5-5 and J usage is TRBJ2-7; D possibly corresponds to TRBD1 (6 bases). V lost 5 bases and J 2 bases, leaving 14 bases between the germline ends. The CDR3 is 14 amino acids. Germline lookup yields CDR1 SGHKS and CDR2 YYEKEE (reference sequence). Here the CDR3 DNA reads TGTGCCAGCAGTTCCCGTGGGGGCACCTACGAGCAGTACTTC. It yields the protein CASSSRGGTYEQYF.

The chain carries TRBV5-1 and TRBJ2-3; D is perhaps TRBD1 (5 bases). Trimming took off 3 bases at V and 3 bases at J, with 17 bases between the two ends. The CDR3 contains 16 residues. CDR1 is SGHRS, CDR2 YFSETQ, per germline. CDR3 sequence: CASSSGRQGPTDTQYF. The CDR3 DNA reads as TGCGCCAGCAGCTCCGGGCGTCAGGGTCCGACAGATACGCAGTATTTT. Drawing the rest from reference TRBV5-1 and TRBJ2-3, the complete variable domain is KAGVTQTPRYLIKTRGQQVTLSCSPISGHRSVSWYQQTPGQGLQFLFEYFSETQRNKGNFPGRFSGRQFSNSRSEMNVSTLELGDSALYLCASSSGRQGPTDTQYFGPGTRLTVL.

The genes are TRBV5-1 and TRBJ1-6; D call uncertain. The CDR3 runs 13 residues. The V gene lost 1 base and the J gene lost 10 bases, with 9 bases spanning the gap. Germline CDR1 is SGHRS and CDR2 is YFSETQ. CDR3 in amino acids: CASSLSGVSPLHF. CDR3 coding DNA: TGCGCCAGCAGCTTGTCCGGGGTCTCACCCCTCCACTTT.

This clonotype appeared a few times. This chain connects TRBV15 to TRBJ2-5, with D possibly being TRBD1 (5 bases). The CDR3 consists of 17 residues. Germline CDR1 LNHNV, CDR2 YYDKDF (reference sequence). The germline V and J ends were trimmed by 0 bases and 5 bases, with 19 bases remaining between them. CDR3 sequence reads: CATSRDRPQRKGETQYF. As DNA, the CDR3 is TGTGCCACCAGCAGAGATCGCCCTCAACGGAAGGGGGAGACCCAGTACTTC.

This clonotype was seen more than once but under ten times. The rearrangement uses TRBV24-1 and TRBJ2-1; D remains unclear. V lost 3 bases and J 3 bases, leaving 5 bases between the germline ends. Germline V gives CDR1 KGHDR, CDR2 SFDVKD. The CDR3 has 13 residues. CDR3 sequence reads: CATSDPLYNEQFF. In nucleotides, the CDR3 is TGTGCCACCAGTGATCCCCTCTACAATGAGCAGTTCTTC.

The CDR3, as DNA: TGCGCCAGCAGCGTAAAGGACGGCTACGAGCAGTACTTC. It translates to CASSVKDGYEQYF. The V call is TRBV5-1, the J call TRBJ2-7; D is unclear. CDR3 length equals 13 residues. Germline loops: CDR1 SGHRS, CDR2 YFSETQ. Trimming took 4 bases from V and 3 from J, leaving 11 bases between them.

J is TRBJ1-2 and V is TRBV27, with a weak D call TRBD1 (5 bases). The CDR3 totals 15 residues. Per germline, CDR1 MNHEY and CDR2 SMNVEV (reference sequence). V was trimmed by 0 bases and J by 4 bases, leaving 12 bases between them. CDR3 in amino acids: CASSLSPGPVYGYTF. The CDR3 DNA sequence: TGTGCCAGCAGTTTATCCCCGGGGCCCGTCTATGGCTACACCTTC.

This clonotype was seen at least ten times. The chain joins TRBV28 to TRBJ1-2; D uncertain. This CDR3 comprises 13 residues. The V end lost 3 bases, the J end lost 4 bases, and 9 bases lay between the germline ends. Germline CDR1 and CDR2: MDHEN and SYDVKM. The DNA for the CDR3 is TGTGCCAGCAGTTTCACACAGCTCTATGGCTACACCTTC. Translation: CASSFTQLYGYTF.

Ten or more counts support this clonotype. V is TRBV11-1 and J is TRBJ2-7, with D perhaps assigned TRBD1 or TRBD2 (5 bases each). CDR3 length: 14 residues. The germline CDR1 and CDR2 sequences are SGHAT and FQDESV (reference sequence). V was shortened by 5 bases and J by 3 bases, with 14 bases between the two germline ends. This CDR3 is CASSPGPRDYEQYF. The CDR3 bases are TGTGCCAGCAGCCCGGGACCGAGGGACTACGAGCAGTACTTC.

This clonotype was seen a few times. The chain is built from TRBV15 and TRBJ1-1; D is uncertain. In germline, CDR1 is LNHNV, CDR2 YYDKDF (reference sequence). Trimming stripped 1 base from V and 5 bases from J, with 11 bases between. The CDR3 is made up of 14 amino acids. CDR3 sequence reads: CATSRGITWTEAFF. CDR3 in DNA: TGTGCCACCAGCAGAGGTATTACGTGGACTGAAGCTTTCTTT.

The V and J genes are TRBV6-9 and TRBJ1-1, with TRBD1 as a possible D gene (5 bases). The CDR3 sequence is 15 residues long. The V and J ends lost 0 bases and 5 bases respectively, with 13 bases between them. Germline CDR1 and CDR2: MNHGY and SVAAGI. Here the CDR3 reads CASSYSGARRTEAFF. The CDR3 nucleotides read TGTGCCAGCAGTTATTCAGGGGCTCGGAGGACTGAAGCTTTCTTT.

V is TRBV14 and J is TRBJ2-7; D gene unclear. V was shortened by 0 bases and J by 5 bases, with 11 bases between the two germline ends. The germline V gene encodes CDR1 SGHDN and CDR2 FVKESK. The CDR3 has 14 residues. The CDR3 DNA is TGTGCCAGCAGCCAAGATCTTTGGGAACACGAGCAGTACTTC. As protein: CASSQDLWEHEQYF.

This clonotype was counted between two and nine times. Just one base apart from a much larger clone, this may be a read error. The chain carries TRBV5-5 and TRBJ2-7; TRBD1 might be the D (7 bases). The CDR3 is made up of 15 amino acids. The germline V gene encodes CDR1 SGHKS and CDR2 YYEKEE (reference sequence). The chain's CDR3 is CASSGSGTEDYVQYF. The CDR3 DNA is TGTGCCAGCAGCGGTTCCGGGACAGAGGACTACGTGCAGTACTTC.